This T cell receptor beta chain emerged from a study of CD8+CD57+ T cells in acquired aplastic anemia listed by TCRdb under 2018. Context from the whole study: Extracted DNA from sorted CD4+ and CD8+ cells averaged 3.2 ug, ranging from about 0.18 to 27.4 ug. CD8+CD57+ expansion was defined as a frequency above the mean frequency observed in healthy subjects.

Findings and caveats that apply to the study as a whole: Approximately 31 CD8+ CDR3 sequences were found in both patients and controls but appeared to be highly expressed in patients and within the immunodominant clones of the patients. Between patients and healthy controls, no significant difference in CD8+ Simpson's diversity was found (P=0.060).

As for this clonotype: What antigen it recognizes has not been identified. The germline gene is not matched at one end of the junction; a read error may be the cause.

Profiling of TCR beta VDJ combinations and CDR3 sequences used genomic DNA as the template. An Illumina HiSeq 2000 was used for TCR repertoire sequencing. The paper's data handling went like this. TRBV/TRBJ rearrangement plots, CDR3 size and DJ length profiles, and Simpson's diversity index were used to assess repertoires. The immunodominant clone was defined as the most abundant DNA sequence in deep sequencing data. CDR3 amino acid sequences were checked for sharing across subjects and were also compared against the VDJdb database and published repertoires. In-frame beta chains were kept once TCRdb had trimmed the public reads at Q25 with fastp and called clones with MiXCR. One record per CDR3 amino acid sequence lists the most common genes and DNA. The V and J calls were determined by TCRdb, not by the authors. In this sample the table shows around 250,000 distinct CDR3 sequences, 82% of which occur a single time. Roughly 42% of the sample goes to the ten largest clones.

Patients chosen for sequencing had shown expansion of CD8+CD57+ cells by flow cytometry. Every patient had severe acquired aplastic anemia, diagnosed using the International Study of Aplastic Anemia and Agranulocytosis and Camitta criteria. At the time blood was sampled, none of the patients had received any therapy. The study deep-sequenced TCR repertoires of sorted CD4+ and CD8+ blood T cells from severe aplastic anemia patients and healthy subjects. In the USA, patient enrollment took place under clinicaltrials.gov protocols 00001620, 01623167, 00001397, 00071045, 00081523 and 00961064. Ficoll-Paque density gradient centrifugation was used to isolate peripheral blood mononuclear cells. CD4+ and CD8+ T cells were sorted by FACS or magnetic beads before DNA extraction. There are 15 amino acids in the CDR3, from cysteine to phenylalanine inclusive. The only DNA kept is the CDR3, 45 bases in frame from the first base. The germline V gene sets CDR1 to KGHDR and CDR2 to SFDVKD.

Sequenced material: sorted CD4+, CD8+, or CD8+CD57+ T cells (not recorded which) from PBMCs. The clonotype originates from a human donor with aplastic anemia. Here the chain combines TRBV24-1 and TRBJ1-5, with a weak D call of TRBD1 (6 bases match). The sequenced DNA is TGTGCCACCAGTGAACAGGACAGAGCTAAATGGGCACACCTTTTT. It is translated as CATSEQDRAKWAHLF.